This TCR beta chain was profiled in a study of blood T cell repertoires in COVID-19. On the study more broadly: Collection of acute and convalescent COVID-19 samples took place in the United States, Italy and Spain. Sources were T cells, B-cell-depleted T cells, or PBMCs; the material itself was cDNA or gDNA.

In the original analysis: For nucleated cells, counts were estimated from reference gene primer amplification. Sequencing used immunoSEQ multiplex PCR; TCRdb keeps in-frame clones, though not all of them. The DNA was the basis for D and trimming; V, J and clone size are from that table. The table lists about 200,000 clones, around three quarters of them singletons. The sample consisted of peripheral blood. This sequence was found in a woman between 65 and 79 years old with acute or convalescent COVID-19.

The DNA of the CDR3 is TGTGCCAGCAGCTTATTCTCGAATGGGGGGGAGACCCAGTACTTC. Translating gives CASSLFSNGGETQYF. V gene TRBV6-5 combines with J gene TRBJ2-5; D is possibly TRBD2 (6 bases). The CDR3 contains 15 residues. With 6 bases removed from V and 5 bases from J, the gap between germline ends came to 19 bases. Germline-derived CDR1 and CDR2 are MNHEY and SVGAGI.